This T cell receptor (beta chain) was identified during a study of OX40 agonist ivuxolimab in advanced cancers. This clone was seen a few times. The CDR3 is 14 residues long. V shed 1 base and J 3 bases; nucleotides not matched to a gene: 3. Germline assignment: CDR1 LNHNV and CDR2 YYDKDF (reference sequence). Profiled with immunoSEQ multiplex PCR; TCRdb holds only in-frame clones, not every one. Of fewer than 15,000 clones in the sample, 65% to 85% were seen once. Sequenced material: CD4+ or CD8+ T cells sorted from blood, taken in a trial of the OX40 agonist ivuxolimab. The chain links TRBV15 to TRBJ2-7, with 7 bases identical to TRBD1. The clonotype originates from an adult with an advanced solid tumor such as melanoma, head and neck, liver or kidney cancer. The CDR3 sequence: CATSRGQGFYEQYF. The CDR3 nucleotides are TGTGCCACCAGCAGAGGACAGGGCTTCTACGAGCAGTACTTC.